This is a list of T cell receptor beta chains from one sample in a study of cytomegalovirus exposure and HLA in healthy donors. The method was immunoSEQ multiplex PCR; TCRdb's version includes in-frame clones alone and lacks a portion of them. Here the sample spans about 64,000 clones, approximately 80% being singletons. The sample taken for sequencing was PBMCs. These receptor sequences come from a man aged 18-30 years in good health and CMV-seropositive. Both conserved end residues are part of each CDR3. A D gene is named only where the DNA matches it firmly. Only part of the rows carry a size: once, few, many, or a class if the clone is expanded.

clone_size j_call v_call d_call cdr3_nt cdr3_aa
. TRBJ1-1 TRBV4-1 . TGCGCCAGCAGCCAAGTCAGCCTAGGCACTGAAGCTTTCTTT CASSQVSLGTEAFF
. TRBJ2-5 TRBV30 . TGTGCCTGGAGCCAGGGAGAGACCCAGTACTTC CAWSQGETQYF
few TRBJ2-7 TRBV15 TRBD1 TGTGCCACCAGCAAAGGACAGGGCACCTACGAGCAGTACTTC CATSKGQGTYEQYF
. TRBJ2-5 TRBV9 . TGTGCCAGCAGCGTAGCCCCGGGGGAGACCCAGTACTTC CASSVAPGETQYF
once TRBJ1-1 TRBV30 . TGTGCCTGGAACCTACAGGGGAACACTGAAGCTTTCTTT CAWNLQGNTEAFF
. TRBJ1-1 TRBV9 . TGTGCCAGCAGCGTAATCAATGGGGCTCCCCGAACTGAAGCTTTCTTT CASSVINGAPRTEAFF
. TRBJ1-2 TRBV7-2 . TGTGCCAGCAGCTTAGGGGGAACAAGCGGTGGCTACACCTTC CASSLGGTSGGYTF
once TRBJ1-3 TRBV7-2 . TGTGCCAGCAGCTCCAGCTGGGAGGGAAACACCATATATTTT CASSSSWEGNTIYF
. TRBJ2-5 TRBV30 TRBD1 TGTGCCTGGGGGACAGACCGAGAGACCCAGTACTTC CAWGTDRETQYF
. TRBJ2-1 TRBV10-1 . TGCGCCAGCAGTGAGCAATGGGGAGGGCAGTTCTTC CASSEQWGGQFF
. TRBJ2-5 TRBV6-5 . TGTGCCAGCGGCAACCCGAGGGCTCAAGAGACCCAGTACTTC CASGNPRAQETQYF
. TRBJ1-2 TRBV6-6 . TGTGCCAGCAGTGGAGAGACAGGAGGCTACACCTTC CASSGETGGYTF
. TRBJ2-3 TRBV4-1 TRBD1 TGCGCCAGCAGAGACAGGGGGCCCACAGATACGCAGTATTTT CASRDRGPTDTQYF
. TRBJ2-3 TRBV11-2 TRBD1 TGTGCCAGCAGCTTGGGCAGGGGGAGCACAGATACGCAGTATTTT CASSLGRGSTDTQYF
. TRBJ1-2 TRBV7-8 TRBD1 TGTGCCAGCAGCTTCGGACAGGCCTATGGCTACACCTTC CASSFGQAYGYTF
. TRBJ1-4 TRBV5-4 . TGTGCCAGCAGCTTGGGGCAGGGTGCAACTAATGAAAAACTGTTTTTT CASSLGQGATNEKLFF
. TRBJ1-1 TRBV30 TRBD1 TGTGCCTGGAGGGCTGGGCAGGGGGCTTGGGAGGGCACTGAAGCTTTCTTT CAWRAGQGAWEGTEAFF
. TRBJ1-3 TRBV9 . TGTGCCAGCAGCGTAGAGGAGTACTCTGGAAACACCATATATTTT CASSVEEYSGNTIYF
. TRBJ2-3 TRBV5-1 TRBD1 TGCGCCAGCACCCCGGGACAGGACACAGATACGCAGTATTTT CASTPGQDTDTQYF
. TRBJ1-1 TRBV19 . TGTGCCAGTAGTATAGATGCGGCCTTGAACACTGAAGCTTTCTTT CASSIDAALNTEAFF
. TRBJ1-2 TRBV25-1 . TGTGCCAGCAGCCAGGGCTATGGCTACACCTTC CASSQGYGYTF
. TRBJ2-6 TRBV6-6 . TGTGCCAGCACCGGAGCGGCGTTTTCTGGGGCCAACGTCCTGACTTTC CASTGAAFSGANVLTF
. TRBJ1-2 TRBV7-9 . TGTGCCAGCAGCTTAGGAGCAGGGGAGATAGGTGGCTACACCTTC CASSLGAGEIGGYTF
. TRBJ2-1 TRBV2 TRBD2 TGTGCCAGCAGTGAGAATAGCGGGAGGGTGGGGAATGAGCAGTTCTTC CASSENSGRVGNEQFF
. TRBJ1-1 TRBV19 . TGTGCCAGTAGTATAAGGGGGATTGAAGCTTTCTTT CASSIRGIEAFF
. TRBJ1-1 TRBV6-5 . TGTGCCAGCCAGGGCGGTAACACTGAAGCTTTCTTT CASQGGNTEAFF
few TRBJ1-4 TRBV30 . TGTGCCTGGAGTCCAGACAGTCTAGGGCTGTTTTTT CAWSPDSLGLFF
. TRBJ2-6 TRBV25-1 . TGTGCCAGCAGTATATCTGGGGCCAACGTCCTGACTTTC CASSISGANVLTF
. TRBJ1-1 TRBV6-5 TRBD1 TGTGCCAGCAGTTACAGGGGACAGGGGGCTGAAGCTTTCTTT CASSYRGQGAEAFF
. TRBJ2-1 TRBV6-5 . TGTGCCAGCAGTCCGACAGTGAACTCCTACAATGAGCAGTTCTTC CASSPTVNSYNEQFF
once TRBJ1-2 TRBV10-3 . TGTGCCATCAGTGTTGAAGGAGGCAGCAACTATGGCTACACCTTC CAISVEGGSNYGYTF
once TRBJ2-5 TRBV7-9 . TGTGCCAGCAGCTCCACAGAGGGCCGAGAGACCCAGTACTTC CASSSTEGRETQYF
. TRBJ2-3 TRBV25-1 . TGTGCCAGCAGTGAACTTACAGGGACCACAGATACGCAGTATTTT CASSELTGTTDTQYF
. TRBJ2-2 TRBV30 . TGTGCCTGGAGGGGGGGACCCGCGAGCGGGGAGCTGTTTTTT CAWRGGPASGELFF
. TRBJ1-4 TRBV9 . TGTGCCAGCTCATCTTCAGGGGCGGCTAATGAAAAACTGTTTTTT CASSSSGAANEKLFF
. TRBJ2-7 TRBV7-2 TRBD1 TGTGCCAGCAGCTCCGGGACAGGGGGCTACGAGCAGTACTTC CASSSGTGGYEQYF
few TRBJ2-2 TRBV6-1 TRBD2 TGTGCCAGCGATACACTAGCGGGGCACACCGGGGAGCTGTTTTTT CASDTLAGHTGELFF
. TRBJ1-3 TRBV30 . TGTGCCTGGAGCCTCTTCTCTGGAAACACCATATATTTT CAWSLFSGNTIYF
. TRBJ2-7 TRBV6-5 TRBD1 TGTGCCAGCAGTTACGGGGGACAGGGGTCCTACGAGCAGTACTTC CASSYGGQGSYEQYF
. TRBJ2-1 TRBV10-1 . TGCGCCAGCAGTGAGTCCGGGGGATCCTACAATGAGCAGTTCTTC CASSESGGSYNEQFF